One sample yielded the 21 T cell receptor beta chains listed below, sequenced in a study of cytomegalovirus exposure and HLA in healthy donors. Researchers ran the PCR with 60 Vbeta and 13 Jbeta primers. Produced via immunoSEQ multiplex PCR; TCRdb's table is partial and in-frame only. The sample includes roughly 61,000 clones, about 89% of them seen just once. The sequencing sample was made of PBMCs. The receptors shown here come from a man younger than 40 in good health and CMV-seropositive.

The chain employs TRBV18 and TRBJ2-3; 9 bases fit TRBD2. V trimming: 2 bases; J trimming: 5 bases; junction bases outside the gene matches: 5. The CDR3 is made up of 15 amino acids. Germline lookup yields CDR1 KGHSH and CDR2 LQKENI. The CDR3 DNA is TGTGCCAGCTCACCAACAGCGGGAGGAAAAGATACGCAGTATTTT. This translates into CASSPTAGGKDTQYF.

CDR3 bases: TGCGCCAGCAGCCAAGACCGACTAGCGGGAGGGCCCGCAGATACGCAGTATTTT. This translates into CASSQDRLAGGPADTQYF. The chain joins TRBV4-1 to TRBJ2-3; 14 nucleotides agree with TRBD2. Germline V gene sequence: CDR1 MGHRA, CDR2 YSYEKL. The CDR3 consists of 18 residues. V lost 0 bases, J lost 4 bases, and 6 bases stayed unmatched.

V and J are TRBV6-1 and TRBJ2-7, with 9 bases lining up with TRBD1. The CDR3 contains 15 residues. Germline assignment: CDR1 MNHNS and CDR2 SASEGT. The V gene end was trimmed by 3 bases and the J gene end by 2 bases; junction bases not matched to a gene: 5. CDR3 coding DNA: TGTGCCAGCAGTGAGGGGACAGGGATAACCTACGAGCAGTACTTC. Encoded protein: CASSEGTGITYEQYF.

CDR3: CASSQDGQGNTEAFF. Written as DNA, the CDR3 is TGCGCCAGCAGCCAAGATGGGCAGGGGAACACTGAAGCTTTCTTT. The genes are TRBV4-1 and TRBJ1-1; possibly TRBD1 for D (5 bases). Germline assignment: CDR1 MGHRA and CDR2 YSYEKL. This CDR3 is built from 15 residues. Trimming removed 0 bases from V and 1 base from J, with 9 bases in between.

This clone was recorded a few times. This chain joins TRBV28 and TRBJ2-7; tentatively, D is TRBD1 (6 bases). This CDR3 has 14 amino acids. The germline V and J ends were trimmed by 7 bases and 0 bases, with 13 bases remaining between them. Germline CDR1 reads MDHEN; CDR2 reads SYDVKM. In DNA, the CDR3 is TGTGCCAGCACCATGGACAGACCCTCCTACGAGCAGTACTTC. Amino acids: CASTMDRPSYEQYF. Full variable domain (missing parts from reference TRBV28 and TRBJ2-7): DVKVTQSSRYLVKRTGEKVFLECVQDMDHENMFWYRQDPGLGLRLIYFSYDVKMKEKGDIPEGYSVSREKKERFSLILESASTNQTSMYLCASTMDRPSYEQYFGPGTRLTVT.

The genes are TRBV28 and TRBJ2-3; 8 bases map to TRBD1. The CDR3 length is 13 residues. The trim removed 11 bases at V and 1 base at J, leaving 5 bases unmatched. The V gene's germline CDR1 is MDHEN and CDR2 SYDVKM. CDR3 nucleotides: TGTGCCGGGGGGACAGGACGCACAGATACGCAGTATTTT. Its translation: CAGGTGRTDTQYF.

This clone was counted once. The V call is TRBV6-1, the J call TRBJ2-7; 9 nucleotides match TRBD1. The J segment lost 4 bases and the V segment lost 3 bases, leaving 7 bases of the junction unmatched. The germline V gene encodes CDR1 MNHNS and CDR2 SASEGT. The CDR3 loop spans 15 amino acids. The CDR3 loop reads CASSEVTGGRYEQYF. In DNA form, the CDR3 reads TGTGCCAGCAGTGAGGTGACAGGGGGTAGGTACGAGCAGTACTTC.

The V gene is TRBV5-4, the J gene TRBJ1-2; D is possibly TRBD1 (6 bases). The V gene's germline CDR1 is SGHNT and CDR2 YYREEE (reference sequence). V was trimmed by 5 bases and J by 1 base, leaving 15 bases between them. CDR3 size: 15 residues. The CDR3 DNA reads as TGTGCCAGCAGTCAGGACAGTACCTTTAACTATGGCTACACCTTC. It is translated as CASSQDSTFNYGYTF.

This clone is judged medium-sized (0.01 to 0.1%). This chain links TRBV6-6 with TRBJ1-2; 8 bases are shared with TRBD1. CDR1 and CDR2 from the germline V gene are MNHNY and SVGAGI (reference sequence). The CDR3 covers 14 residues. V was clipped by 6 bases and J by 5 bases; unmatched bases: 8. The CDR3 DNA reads TGTGCCAGCAGCCCCTTGACAGGGGTTTATGGCTACACCTTC. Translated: CASSPLTGVYGYTF.

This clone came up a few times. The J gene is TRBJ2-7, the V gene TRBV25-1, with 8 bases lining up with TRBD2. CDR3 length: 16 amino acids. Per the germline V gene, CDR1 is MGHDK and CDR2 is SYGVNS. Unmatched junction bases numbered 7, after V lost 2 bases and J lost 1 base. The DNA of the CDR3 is TGTGCCAGCAGTGAACGGGGACTAGGTAAATCCTACGAGCAGTACTTC. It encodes CASSERGLGKSYEQYF.

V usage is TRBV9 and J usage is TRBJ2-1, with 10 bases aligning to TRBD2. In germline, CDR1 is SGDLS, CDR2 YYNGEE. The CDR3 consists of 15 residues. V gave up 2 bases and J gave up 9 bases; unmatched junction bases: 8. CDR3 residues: CASSVVGAGGGEQFF. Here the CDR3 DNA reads TGTGCCAGCAGCGTGGTCGGAGCGGGAGGGGGTGAGCAGTTCTTC.

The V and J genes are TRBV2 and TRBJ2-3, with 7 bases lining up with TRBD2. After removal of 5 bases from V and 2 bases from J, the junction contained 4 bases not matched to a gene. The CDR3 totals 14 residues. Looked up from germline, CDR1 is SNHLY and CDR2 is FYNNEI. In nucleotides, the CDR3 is TGTGCCAGCAGTCCCGGGACTAACACAGATACGCAGTATTTT. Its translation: CASSPGTNTDTQYF.

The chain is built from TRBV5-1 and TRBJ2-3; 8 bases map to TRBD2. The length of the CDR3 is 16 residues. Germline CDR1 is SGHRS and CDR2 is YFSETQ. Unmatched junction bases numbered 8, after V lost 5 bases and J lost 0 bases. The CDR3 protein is CASRERSGASTDTQYF. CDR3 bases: TGCGCCAGCAGAGAACGTAGCGGGGCTAGCACAGATACGCAGTATTTT.

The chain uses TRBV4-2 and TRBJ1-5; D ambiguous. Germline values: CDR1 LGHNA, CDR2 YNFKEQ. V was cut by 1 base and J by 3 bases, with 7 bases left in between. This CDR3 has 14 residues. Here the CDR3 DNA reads TGTGCCAGCAGCCAAGGACAACTCAATCAGCCCCAGCATTTT. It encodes CASSQGQLNQPQHF.

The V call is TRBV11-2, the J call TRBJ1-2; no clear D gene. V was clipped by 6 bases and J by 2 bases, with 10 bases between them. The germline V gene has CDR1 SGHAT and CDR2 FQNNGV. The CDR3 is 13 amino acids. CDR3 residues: CASSQAGNYGYTF. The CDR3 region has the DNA TGTGCCAGCAGTCAGGCTGGGAACTATGGCTACACCTTC.

DNA for the CDR3: TGTGCCAGCAGGAATGCAAACGGAGGCCCGAACACTGAAGCTTTCTTT. Encoded protein: CASRNANGGPNTEAFF. J is TRBJ1-1 and V is TRBV6-6; D gene uncertain. Per germline, CDR1 MNHNY and CDR2 SVGAGI (reference sequence). V lost 6 bases to trimming and J lost 1 base, with 18 bases between them. The CDR3 is 16 residues long.

CDR3 sequence (DNA): TGCGCCAGCAGCCCTGCGACAGGGGTTAACACTGAAGCTTTCTTT. This encodes CASSPATGVNTEAFF. This sequence joins TRBV4-3 and TRBJ1-1; 8 nucleotides line up with TRBD1. Germline-derived CDR1 and CDR2 are LGHNA and YSLEER. The CDR3 loop spans 15 amino acids. The V segment lost 4 bases and the J segment 2 bases; nucleotides outside the gene matches: 6.

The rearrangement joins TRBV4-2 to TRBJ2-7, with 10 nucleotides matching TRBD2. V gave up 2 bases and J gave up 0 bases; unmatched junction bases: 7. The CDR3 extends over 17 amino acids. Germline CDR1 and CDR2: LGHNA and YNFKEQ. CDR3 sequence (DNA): TGTGCCAGCAGCCAAAAACCGGCTAGCGGGAGCTCCTACGAGCAGTACTTC. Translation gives CASSQKPASGSSYEQYF.

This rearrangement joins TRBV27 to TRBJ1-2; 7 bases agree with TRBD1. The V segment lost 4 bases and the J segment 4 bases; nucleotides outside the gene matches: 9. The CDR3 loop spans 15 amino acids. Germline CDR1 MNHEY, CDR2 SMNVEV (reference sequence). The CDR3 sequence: CASSSTGPSGYGYTF. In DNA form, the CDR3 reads TGTGCCAGCAGTTCGACAGGGCCCTCCGGCTATGGCTACACCTTC.

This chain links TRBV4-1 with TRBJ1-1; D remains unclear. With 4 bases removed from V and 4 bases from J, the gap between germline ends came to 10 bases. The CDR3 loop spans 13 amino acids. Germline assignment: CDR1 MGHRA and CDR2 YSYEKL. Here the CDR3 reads CASSLGRGTEAFF. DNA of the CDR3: TGCGCCAGCAGCCTCGGTCGGGGCACTGAAGCTTTCTTT.

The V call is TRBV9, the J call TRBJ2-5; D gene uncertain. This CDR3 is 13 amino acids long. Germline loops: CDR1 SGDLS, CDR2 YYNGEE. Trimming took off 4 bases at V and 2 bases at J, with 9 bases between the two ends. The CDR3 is CASSSRAQETQYF. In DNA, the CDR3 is TGTGCCAGCAGCTCTCGAGCTCAAGAGACCCAGTACTTC.